This TCR beta chain was identified during a study of graft-versus-host responses after intestinal transplantation. About the research overall: Recipients had transplants, and these were multivisceral, liver-intestinal, or isolated intestinal. Every recipient underwent anti-thymocyte globulin induction, then tacrolimus and steroids for three to four years. The study, taken as a whole, reports: Within allografts, high graft-versus-host to host-versus-graft clonal ratios were seen among patients with graft-donor T cell macrochimerism.

A note on this clone: Its cognate antigen is unknown.

CDR3 length: 11 residues. The germline CDR1 and CDR2 sequences are MGHDK and SYGVNS. The V end was cut by 2 bases, the J end by 4 bases, with 2 bases between. Here immunoSEQ multiplex PCR was the method, and the copy in TCRdb shows in-frame clones only, minus some. In the table there are nearly 90,000 clones, under 85% of which are singletons. This TCR was sampled from a human donor who received an intestinal transplant. V gene TRBV25-1 combines with J gene TRBJ1-2; D is ambiguous. The sequences come from unstimulated CD8+ T cells sorted from spleen or lymph node cells, collected before intestinal transplant. CDR3 in amino acids: CASSEPYGYTF. The CDR3, as DNA: TGTGCCAGCAGTGAACCCTATGGCTACACCTTC.